This T cell receptor (beta chain) was obtained from a study of CD8 T cells in ankylosing spondylitis. A single record per CDR3 protein comes from TCRdb applying MiXCR to the 5' RACE reads. The table records 250,000 to 400,000 distinct CDR3 sequences, roughly 12% of them present only once. The germline V and J ends were trimmed by 7 bases and 3 bases, with 10 bases remaining between them. This CDR3 has 14 residues. Germline CDR1 is MNHNS and CDR2 is SASEGT. The chain carries TRBV6-1 and TRBJ2-6, with a weak D call TRBD1 (6 bases). Sequenced material: blood, either unsorted or a sorted T cell fraction (not recorded which). This TCR derives from a female donor with ankylosing spondylitis or in good health (not recorded which). The CDR3 loop is CASKGDGGANVLTF. In nucleotides, the CDR3 is TGTGCCAGCAAGGGGGACGGTGGGGCCAACGTCCTGACTTTC.